This T cell receptor (beta chain) derives from a study of PD-1 blockade in classical Hodgkin lymphoma (TCRdb year 2020). In terms of the full investigation: Nivolumab dosing was 3 mg/kg intravenously every 2 weeks, continuing until either disease progression or unacceptable toxicity. The study used CyTOF and TCR beta sequencing to define a peripheral blood immune signature of response to PD-1 blockade in classical Hodgkin lymphoma.

The sample's time point label is to be understood as: cycle 4 day 1 (C4D1), after less than seven weeks of nivolumab. All trial patients had relapsed after autologous stem cell transplantation, with cohorts A, B and C differing in prior brentuximab vedotin exposure. The trial cohort comprised 56 patients with relapsed/refractory classical Hodgkin lymphoma whose best overall responses were complete response, partial response or progressive disease. In the multi-cohort phase II CheckMate 205 trial, trial patients received single-agent nivolumab. Best overall response was determined by an independent review committee according to the 2007 International Working Group response criteria. Trial PBMCs were collected immediately before nivolumab initiation (C1D1) and during therapy at cycle 2 day 1 and cycle 4 day 1. Peripheral blood was collected in 8 mL Vacutainer Cell Preparation Tubes, from which PBMCs were isolated by centrifugation and then cryopreserved.

On this clone itself: Its cognate antigen has yet to be identified. Base qualities are not provided; no much larger clone lies one nucleotide away.

The Qiagen DNeasy kit was used to extract genomic DNA both from unsorted PBMCs and from the negatively selected CD4+ and CD8+ fractions. Amplification of TCR beta CDR3 regions was done by immunoSEQ multiplex PCR with primers that anneal to V and J segments. Amplification bias was minimized using a synthetic immune receptor repertoire, and residual bias was removed computationally after sequencing. The paper's processing steps were these. Custom Python scripts were used to quantify repertoire diversity as the Shannon entropy index. Unsorted, CD4+ and CD8+ repertoires were analyzed separately, except in combined analyses where CD4+ and CD8+ sequences were merged in silico. Clonal expansion was defined as a frequency increase of at least 2-fold after treatment compared with C1D1, and clones undetected at baseline were assigned a pseudocount of 0.5. Singleton clones were defined as clones with 0 or 1 copy at C1D1, and non-singleton clones were defined as clones with 2 or more copies. Clones expanded in unsorted samples were annotated as CD4+, CD8+ or unknown by matching protein sequences in sorted samples from the same patient. Diversity changes from C1D1 to C4D1 were tested in paired samples using Wilcoxon tests. TCRdb limited this immuneACCESS table to in-frame rearrangements with V and J called. A share of clones is missing; checked studies link under half to unresolved V genes, and the rest is unexplained. That table supplies the V and J calls and clone size; D and trimming were determined from the DNA. The sample table lists 35,000 to 50,000 clones, 55% to 70% of them with a count of one. The ten largest clones add up to about 2.7% of the sample.

On the study overall, not on this receptor specifically: CD4+ but not CD8+ TCR diversity rose significantly by C4D1 (p=0.0027 vs p=0.16), most apparent in complete responders (p=0.02). Trial patients achieving complete response had baseline diversity similar to newly diagnosed patients, whereas partial responders and progressors had significantly lower diversity. Baseline TCR diversity was reported to be lower in newly diagnosed patients than in healthy donors and to be lower still in relapsed/refractory patients. Patients starting nivolumab less than 1 year after ASCT had lower diversity and were excluded from later analyses to avoid confounding by immune reconstitution. The study was restricted to a single clinical trial cohort, and the causes of repertoire differences, possibly disease activity or prior therapy, were left undefined.

This sample comprised peripheral blood mononuclear cells (PBMCs), obtained before the fourth cycle of nivolumab. This TCR was recovered from a human donor with classical Hodgkin lymphoma.

The nucleotide sequence reads TGTGCCAGCAGTTTTCTGGGGACAGGGCCCTACGAGCAGTACTTC. This sequence encodes CASSFLGTGPYEQYF. The rearranged chain carries TRBV28 and TRBJ2-7, and 9 junctional nucleotides match TRBD1. The CDR3, from cysteine to phenylalanine, totals 15 residues. CDR3 DNA is the only sequence kept; it has 45 bases, read in frame from the first base. Clipping removes 3 bases from V and 2 bases from J, with 5 as the unmatched junction base count. Reading the germline V gene gives CDR1 MDHEN and CDR2 SYDVKM.